The rows below give T cell receptor beta chains drawn from one sample of a study of CD8 T cells in ankylosing spondylitis. Via MiXCR, TCRdb re-called the 5' RACE reads, giving one row per CDR3 protein. Among about 96,000 distinct CDR3 sequences, 7.5% to 9% were seen once, and the ten largest hold 4.5% to 5.5%. The sequenced sample was blood, either unsorted or a sorted T cell fraction (not recorded which). The receptors derive from a male donor with ankylosing spondylitis or in good health (not recorded which). The CDR3 runs from the conserved cysteine through the conserved F or W. A D gene is named only where the DNA matches it firmly. Rows may omit the clone size; those that give it use once, few, many or a size class.

abundance: many
j_gene: TRBJ2-4
v_gene: TRBV28
d_gene: TRBD1
CDR3aa: CASRPSDHRGLLAKNIQYF
CDR3nt: TGTGCCAGCAGACCAAGCGACCACAGGGGCTTACTAGCCAAAAACATTCAGTACTTC

abundance: many
j_gene: TRBJ2-3
v_gene: TRBV12-3/TRBV12-4
d_gene: TRBD2
CDR3aa: CASSRLAGGIDTQYF
CDR3nt: TGTGCCAGCAGTAGACTAGCGGGGGGGATAGATACGCAGTATTTT

abundance: -
j_gene: TRBJ2-7
v_gene: TRBV18
d_gene: -
CDR3aa: CASSFEETYEQYF
CDR3nt: TGTGCCAGCTCATTCGAGGAAACTTACGAGCAGTACTTC

abundance: -
j_gene: TRBJ1-5
v_gene: TRBV28
d_gene: -
CDR3aa: CASTESTVVSQPQHF
CDR3nt: TGTGCCAGCACCGAATCGACAGTGGTGAGCCAGCCCCAGCATTTT

abundance: few
j_gene: TRBJ2-1
v_gene: TRBV2
d_gene: -
CDR3aa: CASSVTGATYNEQFF
CDR3nt: TGTGCCAGCAGTGTGACGGGGGCGACCTACAATGAGCAGTTCTTC

abundance: many
j_gene: TRBJ2-1
v_gene: TRBV27
d_gene: TRBD2
CDR3aa: CASPPRGGYEQFF
CDR3nt: TGTGCCAGCCCCCCCCGGGGGGGCTATGAGCAGTTCTTC

abundance: once
j_gene: TRBJ1-4
v_gene: TRBV20-1
d_gene: TRBD1
CDR3aa: CSASGQGNEKLFF
CDR3nt: TGCAGTGCCTCGGGACAGGGGAATGAAAAACTGTTTTTT

abundance: many
j_gene: TRBJ2-5
v_gene: TRBV20-1
d_gene: -
CDR3aa: CSARPLIGETQYF
CDR3nt: TGCAGTGCTAGGCCCCTAATTGGCGAGACCCAGTACTTC

abundance: few
j_gene: TRBJ2-6
v_gene: TRBV6-5
d_gene: TRBD1
CDR3aa: CASSYSDRGTLSGANVLTF
CDR3nt: TGTGCCAGCAGTTACTCGGACAGGGGAACGCTCTCTGGGGCCAACGTCCTGACTTTC

abundance: few
j_gene: TRBJ2-7
v_gene: TRBV7-3
d_gene: -
CDR3aa: CASSSTGIGEQYF
CDR3nt: TGTGCCAGCAGCTCCACAGGGATCGGCGAGCAGTACTTC

abundance: many
j_gene: TRBJ2-5
v_gene: TRBV5-1
d_gene: TRBD1
CDR3aa: CASSLLGQDSYQETQYF
CDR3nt: TGCGCCAGCAGCTTGTTAGGACAGGATTCCTACCAAGAGACCCAGTACTTC

abundance: few
j_gene: TRBJ2-1
v_gene: TRBV7-8
d_gene: -
CDR3aa: CASSLAGHGNEQFF
CDR3nt: TGTGCCAGCAGCTTAGCAGGCCACGGGAATGAGCAGTTCTTC

abundance: few
j_gene: TRBJ1-2
v_gene: TRBV5-1
d_gene: TRBD1
CDR3aa: CASSLLQGNYGYTF
CDR3nt: TGCGCCAGCAGCTTGTTACAGGGGAACTATGGCTACACCTTC

abundance: few
j_gene: TRBJ1-2
v_gene: TRBV7-3
d_gene: -
CDR3aa: CASSPGISGGYTF
CDR3nt: TGTGCCAGCAGCCCCGGAATATCTGGTGGCTACACCTTC

abundance: many
j_gene: TRBJ2-1
v_gene: TRBV3-1
d_gene: TRBD2
CDR3aa: CASSLREAGGWDEQFF
CDR3nt: TGTGCCAGCAGCCTCCGGGAAGCGGGGGGGTGGGATGAGCAGTTCTTC

abundance: many
j_gene: TRBJ2-3
v_gene: TRBV19
d_gene: -
CDR3aa: CASMETGTDTQYF
CDR3nt: TGTGCCTCCATGGAAACAGGCACAGATACGCAGTATTTT

abundance: medium-sized
j_gene: TRBJ2-3
v_gene: TRBV29-1
d_gene: -
CDR3aa: CSVGVGLGDTQYF
CDR3nt: TGCAGCGTTGGTGTGGGGCTGGGGGATACGCAGTATTTT

abundance: many
j_gene: TRBJ2-7
v_gene: TRBV27
d_gene: -
CDR3aa: CASTGGGEQYF
CDR3nt: TGTGCCAGCACGGGGGGCGGCGAGCAGTACTTC

abundance: few
j_gene: TRBJ1-2
v_gene: TRBV19
d_gene: -
CDR3aa: CASSKGRGGYTF
CDR3nt: TGTGCCAGTAGTAAGGGCCGGGGGGGCTACACCTTC

abundance: many
j_gene: TRBJ2-7
v_gene: TRBV25-1
d_gene: -
CDR3aa: CASSDLYEQYF
CDR3nt: TGTGCCAGCAGTGACCTGTACGAGCAGTACTTC

abundance: many
j_gene: TRBJ2-5
v_gene: TRBV20-1
d_gene: -
CDR3aa: CSASPNPILAREETQYF
CDR3nt: TGCAGTGCTAGTCCCAACCCTATCTTGGCTAGGGAAGAGACCCAGTACTTC

abundance: many
j_gene: TRBJ2-3
v_gene: TRBV5-1
d_gene: TRBD2
CDR3aa: CASYSGGASDTQYF
CDR3nt: TGCGCCAGCTATAGCGGGGGGGCGTCAGATACGCAGTATTTT

abundance: many
j_gene: TRBJ2-3
v_gene: TRBV29-1
d_gene: -
CDR3aa: CSVLDRSTDTQYF
CDR3nt: TGCAGCGTTTTGGACCGAAGCACAGATACGCAGTATTTT

abundance: many
j_gene: TRBJ2-2
v_gene: TRBV5-5
d_gene: -
CDR3aa: CASSLATSQAGELFF
CDR3nt: TGTGCCAGCAGCTTGGCCACGTCCCAAGCCGGGGAGCTGTTTTTT

abundance: many
j_gene: TRBJ1-4
v_gene: TRBV9
d_gene: TRBD1
CDR3aa: CASLRTGTNEKLFF
CDR3nt: TGTGCCTCCCTAAGGACAGGAACTAATGAAAAACTGTTTTTT

abundance: many
j_gene: TRBJ2-7
v_gene: TRBV15
d_gene: -
CDR3aa: CATSSPRDLYEQYF
CDR3nt: TGTGCCACCAGCAGCCCGCGGGATCTCTACGAGCAGTACTTC

abundance: many
j_gene: TRBJ2-7
v_gene: TRBV5-1
d_gene: -
CDR3aa: CASSDTGSSYEQYF
CDR3nt: TGCGCCAGCAGCGATACAGGGAGCTCCTACGAGCAGTACTTC

abundance: many
j_gene: TRBJ2-7
v_gene: TRBV6-1
d_gene: TRBD1
CDR3aa: CASSRDRDFYEQYF
CDR3nt: TGTGCCAGCAGTCGGGACAGGGATTTCTACGAGCAGTACTTC

abundance: many
j_gene: TRBJ2-2
v_gene: TRBV20-1
d_gene: -
CDR3aa: CSARDGGATGELFF
CDR3nt: TGCAGTGCTAGAGATGGGGGGGCGACCGGGGAGCTGTTTTTT

abundance: many
j_gene: TRBJ1-1
v_gene: TRBV5-1
d_gene: TRBD1
CDR3aa: CASSSTGQGLTEAFF
CDR3nt: TGCGCCAGCAGCTCGACGGGACAGGGTTTAACTGAAGCTTTCTTT

abundance: -
j_gene: TRBJ1-5
v_gene: TRBV2
d_gene: -
CDR3aa: CASSEGTSTNQPQHF
CDR3nt: TGTGCCAGCAGTGAGGGCACCTCTACCAATCAGCCCCAGCATTTT

abundance: many
j_gene: TRBJ2-5
v_gene: TRBV20-1
d_gene: TRBD2
CDR3aa: CSARQLAGARETQYF
CDR3nt: TGCAGTGCTAGACAACTAGCGGGGGCGCGGGAGACCCAGTACTTC

abundance: many
j_gene: TRBJ1-4
v_gene: TRBV4-1
d_gene: -
CDR3aa: CASSQGAGKLFF
CDR3nt: TGCGCCAGCAGCCAAGGTGCAGGAAAACTGTTTTTT

abundance: many
j_gene: TRBJ2-5
v_gene: TRBV12-3/TRBV12-4
d_gene: TRBD2
CDR3aa: CASKQRGGQETQYF
CDR3nt: TGTGCCAGCAAACAGCGGGGGGGCCAAGAGACCCAGTACTTC

abundance: many
j_gene: TRBJ1-1
v_gene: TRBV15
d_gene: -
CDR3aa: CATSSYAVPEAFF
CDR3nt: TGTGCCACCAGCAGTTATGCCGTCCCTGAAGCTTTCTTT

abundance: many
j_gene: TRBJ1-1
v_gene: TRBV5-1
d_gene: -
CDR3aa: CASSLVLPNTEAFF
CDR3nt: TGCGCCAGCAGCTTGGTGCTCCCGAACACTGAAGCTTTCTTT

abundance: many
j_gene: TRBJ2-7
v_gene: TRBV6-1
d_gene: TRBD1
CDR3aa: CASRRQGETYEQYF
CDR3nt: TGTGCCAGCAGGAGGCAGGGGGAAACCTACGAGCAGTACTTC

abundance: once
j_gene: TRBJ2-7
v_gene: TRBV20-1
d_gene: -
CDR3aa: CSARDFSRDYEQYF
CDR3nt: TGCAGTGCTAGAGATTTTTCCAGGGACTACGAGCAGTACTTC

abundance: -
j_gene: TRBJ1-1
v_gene: TRBV7-2
d_gene: -
CDR3aa: CASSLGGTGTEAFF
CDR3nt: TGTGCCAGCAGCTTGGGTGGGACCGGCACTGAAGCTTTCTTT

abundance: many
j_gene: TRBJ2-3
v_gene: TRBV20-1
d_gene: TRBD1
CDR3aa: CSARDRADTQYF
CDR3nt: TGCAGTGCCAGGGACAGGGCAGATACGCAGTATTTT